This T cell receptor (beta chain) was sequenced for a study of T-cell reconstitution after alpha-beta-depleted transplantation in children. The CDR3 spans 12 residues. Looked up from germline, CDR1 is MNHNS and CDR2 is SASEGT. Trimming pared 5 bases from V and 5 bases from J, leaving 10 bases between. A TCRbeta library incorporating unique molecular identifiers was prepared. TCRdb fed the PCR reads into MiXCR, producing one record per CDR3 protein. The sample yields a few hundred thousand distinct CDR3 sequences, 9.5% to 15% seen once. The sequence derives from a human donor who donated a stem cell graft to a child with combined immunodeficiency. The sample consisted of PBMCs from the stem cell graft donor, taken from the stem cell graft. The chain is built from TRBV6-1 and TRBJ2-7; D may be TRBD1 (6 bases). CDR3 in DNA: TGTGCCAGCAGTCAAAGGGGGAACGAGCAGTACTTC. Amino acid sequence: CASSQRGNEQYF.